This TCR beta chain was observed in a study of T cells in Graves' hyperthyroidism and ophthalmopathy. Study overall: Peripheral blood collection took place at initial diagnosis, before any treatment. General study points: Appearing also in blood were most of the thyroid clonotypes expanded above 0.001.

The CDR3 runs to 12 residues. The junction had 5 bases not matched to a gene; V was cut back by 5 bases and J by 8 bases. Not enrolled were patients with uncontrolled infection, other autoimmune disease, pregnancy or lactation. A note on this clonotype: Antigen specificity is unknown.

TCR beta CDR3 sequences were amplified from RNA transcripts. In the first-round RT-PCR of the TCR CDR3, the HTBI primer set was used. TCRdb fed the multiplex PCR reads into MiXCR, producing one record per CDR3 protein. The top ten clones hold around 3.4% of a sample with around 350,000 distinct CDR3 sequences, about 19% of them seen once. The sample taken for sequencing was blood. The V gene is TRBV12-3 or TRBV12-4, the J gene TRBJ1-2, with 7 bases identical to TRBD1. This sequence was found in a woman between 18 and 29 years old with Graves' hyperthyroidism. CDR3 region: CASSRGQSGYTF. CDR3 sequence (DNA): TGTGCCAGCAGTAGGGGACAGTCCGGCTACACCTTC.